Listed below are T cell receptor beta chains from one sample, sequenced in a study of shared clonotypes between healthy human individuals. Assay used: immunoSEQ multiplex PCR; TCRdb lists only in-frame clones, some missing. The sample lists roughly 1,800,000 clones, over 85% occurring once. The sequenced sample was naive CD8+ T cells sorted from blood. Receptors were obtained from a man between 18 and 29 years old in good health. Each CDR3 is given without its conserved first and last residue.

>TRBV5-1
ASKGWRGSTDTQY
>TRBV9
ASSVPDGEETQY
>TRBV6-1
ASSEVVFEEKLF
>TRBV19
ASSLGGLAGEQY
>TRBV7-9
ASSSRTGVEDEQY
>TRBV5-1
ASSGGLADYNEQF
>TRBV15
ATSTGMGQTTGELF
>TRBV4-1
ASSQERGVSYEQY
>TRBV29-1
SAQVRADPANYGYT
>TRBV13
ASSLYGNRNTQY
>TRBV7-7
ASSSRQQLAKNIQY
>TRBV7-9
ASSSSMGDTEAF
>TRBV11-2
ASSPMAGYEQY
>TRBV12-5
ASGLAGGQLGTDTQY
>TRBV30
AWSVGGGVGDEQY